This T cell receptor (beta chain) is from a study of T cells in Graves' hyperthyroidism and ophthalmopathy. The investigators amplified TCR beta CDR3 regions from RNA transcripts. During a first-round RT-PCR of the TCR CDR3, the HTBI primer set was used. TCRdb independently ran MiXCR on the multiplex PCR reads; one entry per CDR3 protein. The sample shows over 550,000 distinct CDR3 sequences, around 17% of them seen only once. No ophthalmopathy progression within 18 months constituted stable Graves' hyperthyroidism. This CDR3 contains 13 residues. The germline gives CDR1 SEHNR, CDR2 FQNEAQ (reference sequence). With V trimmed by 4 bases and J by 13 bases, 10 bases remained unmatched. Overall study findings and caveats: Most thyroid clonotypes with frequency above 0.001 were detected in blood.

This clonotype was seen only a few times. Its cognate antigen is unknown. The chain has TRBV7-9 and TRBJ2-5; 9 bases are shared with TRBD1. This receptor was obtained from a woman younger than 35 with Graves' hyperthyroidism. Sequencing was performed on blood. This CDR3 reads CASSYTGTGNRYF. The CDR3 DNA follows: TGTGCCAGCAGCTATACCGGGACAGGGAACCGGTACTTC.